This paragraph covers one T cell receptor beta chain sequence. Its cognate antigen is unknown. This entry belongs to a study of T cells in narcolepsy. General study results and limits: Comparing one patient's CSF and blood CD4+ clonotypes highlighted HCRT- and TRIB2-specific autoreactive clonotypes. Reportedly, autoreactive clonotypes were serially detected in patients' blood but not controls'.

Assay: immunoSEQ multiplex PCR; the TCRdb copy retains only in-frame clones and omits some. The table has around 39,000 clones, under 85% seen once. This clonotype was obtained from a human donor with narcolepsy. The sequencing input was CD45RA- memory CD4+ T cells from PBMCs.

The CDR3 DNA sequence: TGTGCCAGCAGCCCCGGGGGCGCCTCCTACGAGCAGTACTTC. Residues: CASSPGGASYEQYF. The gene calls are TRBV7-9 and TRBJ2-7, with D perhaps TRBD1 or TRBD2 (6 bases each). The CDR3 sequence is 14 residues long. Germline V gene lookup returns CDR1 SEHNR and CDR2 FQNEAQ (reference sequence). V was pared by 5 bases and J by 0 bases, with 11 bases between.